The 27 T cell receptor beta chains in this list originate from one sample, sequenced in a study of T cell changes during pregnancy in multiple sclerosis. Method: immunoSEQ multiplex PCR; TCRdb's copy keeps in-frame clones and lacks some. The sample yields 100,000 or so clones, 94% seen once. The input for sequencing was peripheral blood, taken after pregnancy. All receptors derive from a female donor in good health, enrolled as a control in a pregnancy study.

This sequence joins TRBV23-1 and TRBJ1-5; a possible D gene is TRBD1 (5 bases). TRBV23-1 is an open reading frame whose function is uncertain. Trimming took off 5 bases at V and 9 bases at J, with 26 bases between the two ends. The length of the CDR3 is 17 residues. CDR3 residues: CASSAIRQGPVETPQHF. In nucleotides, the CDR3 is TGCGCCAGCAGTGCAATCCGGCAGGGCCCCGTCGAGACGCCCCAGCATTTT.

The chain is built from TRBV5-1 and TRBJ1-4, with 8 bases aligning to TRBD1. Trimming took 3 bases from V and 8 from J; bases not matched to a gene: 3. The CDR3 runs 13 residues. The germline V gene has CDR1 SGHRS and CDR2 YFSETQ. DNA for the CDR3: TGCGCCAGCAGCTCCCAGGGGGCGGAAAAACTGTTTTTT. It translates to CASSSQGAEKLFF.

J is TRBJ2-7 and V is TRBV7-9; 7 positions match TRBD1. Looked up from germline, CDR1 is SEHNR and CDR2 is FQNEAQ (reference sequence). The CDR3 has 15 residues. The trim removed 0 bases at V and 2 bases at J, leaving 4 bases unmatched. The CDR3 here is CASSLAGQGAYEQYF. The CDR3 DNA sequence: TGTGCCAGCAGCTTAGCAGGGCAGGGGGCCTACGAGCAGTACTTC.

This rearrangement joins TRBV2 to TRBJ2-2; TRBD2 is a possible D gene (6 bases). V lost 6 bases and J 4 bases, leaving 12 bases between the germline ends. Germline CDR1 and CDR2: SNHLY and FYNNEI. There are 14 residues in the CDR3. DNA of the CDR3: TGTGCCAGCAGGAGGAGGGGAACCACCGGGGAGCTGTTTTTT. This encodes CASRRRGTTGELFF.

The chain joins TRBV4-1 to TRBJ1-5; maybe TRBD1 (5 bases). The CDR3 extends over 17 amino acids. Germline values: CDR1 MGHRA, CDR2 YSYEKL. The V and J ends lost 3 bases and 3 bases respectively, with 18 bases between them. The CDR3 DNA sequence: TGCGCCAGCAGCCAGGTAACCGGGGGAGGGAACAATCAGCCCCAGCATTTT. Translating it yields CASSQVTGGGNNQPQHF.

This clone was observed a few times. The CDR3 sequence: CASSRRRVEAFF. In DNA form, the CDR3 reads TGTGCCAGCAGCCGAAGGAGGGTTGAAGCTTTCTTT. V is TRBV7-2 and J is TRBJ1-1; D not certain. There are 12 residues in the CDR3. CDR1 is SGHTA, CDR2 FQGNSA, per germline. The V end lost 5 bases, the J end lost 7 bases, and 11 bases lay between the germline ends.

The genes are TRBV7-9 and TRBJ2-1, with 10 bases aligning to TRBD2. Germline trimming cut 4 bases from V and 9 bases from J; bases unmatched to any gene: 6. The germline gives CDR1 SEHNR, CDR2 FQNEAQ (reference sequence). This CDR3 has 14 amino acids. CDR3 coding DNA: TGTGCCAGCAGCTCCCGCGGGACTAGCGCTGAGCAGTTCTTC. Amino acids: CASSSRGTSAEQFF.

The chain carries TRBV19 and TRBJ1-2, with D unclear. This CDR3 has 14 residues. The germline CDR1 and CDR2 sequences are LNHDA and SQIVND (reference sequence). V lost 1 base, J lost 4 bases, and 10 bases lay in between. The CDR3 is CASSIGSVLYGYTF. Here the CDR3 DNA reads TGTGCCAGTAGTATAGGGTCGGTCCTCTATGGCTACACCTTC.

The genes are TRBV18 and TRBJ2-2, with D unclear. The germline gives CDR1 KGHSH, CDR2 LQKENI. V was clipped by 2 bases and J by 10 bases, with 8 bases between them. CDR3 size: 12 residues. CDR3 DNA sequence: TGTGCCAGCTCACCAGTCAGAACGGAGCTGTTTTTT. Its protein product is CASSPVRTELFF.

The rearrangement joins TRBV18 to TRBJ1-1; D gene ambiguous. Germline V gene lookup returns CDR1 KGHSH and CDR2 LQKENI. V lost 5 bases and J 11 bases, leaving 12 bases between the germline ends. CDR3 length equals 11 residues. CDR3 coding DNA: TGTGCCAGCTCAACCACAGCAACGGCTTTCTTT. It encodes CASSTTATAFF.

This rearrangement joins TRBV5-1 to TRBJ2-1, with D hard to call. The germline V gene encodes CDR1 SGHRS and CDR2 YFSETQ. V lost 0 bases and J lost 8, with 6 bases in between. The CDR3 spans 12 residues. CDR3 residues: CASSLGHYEQFF. The CDR3 nucleotides read TGCGCCAGCAGCTTGGGGCATTATGAGCAGTTCTTC.

V gene TRBV5-1 combines with J gene TRBJ2-5; TRBD1 aligns across 11 bases. V lost 4 bases and J lost 7; bases outside the gene matches: 15. The CDR3 runs to 17 residues. Germline V gives CDR1 SGHRS, CDR2 YFSETQ. In DNA form, the CDR3 reads TGCGCCAGCAGCATAAGGACAGGGGGCGTGGGGTTGGGGACCCAGTACTTC. Translating it yields CASSIRTGGVGLGTQYF. The full variable domain, rest sourced from reference TRBV5-1 and TRBJ2-5, is KAGVTQTPRYLIKTRGQQVTLSCSPISGHRSVSWYQQTPGQGLQFLFEYFSETQRNKGNFPGRFSGRQFSNSRSEMNVSTLELGDSALYLCASSIRTGGVGLGTQYFGPGTRLLVL.

The chain couples TRBV28 to TRBJ2-1; TRBD2 matches 10 bases. V lost 1 base, J lost 4 bases, and 7 bases stayed unmatched. The CDR3 extends over 17 amino acids. CDR1 is MDHEN and CDR2 is SYDVKM in the germline V gene. In DNA form, the CDR3 reads TGTGCCAGCAGTTTATCTGTTAGCGGGAGGAATTACAATGAGCAGTTCTTC. Encoded protein: CASSLSVSGRNYNEQFF.

The genes are TRBV27 and TRBJ2-1; D may be TRBD2 (5 bases). Trimming stripped 2 bases from V and 1 base from J, with 6 bases between. Germline loops: CDR1 MNHEY, CDR2 SMNVEV (reference sequence). The CDR3 has 14 amino acids. The CDR3 bases are TGTGCCAGCAGTTTAACGGGATCCTACAATGAGCAGTTCTTC. Encoded protein: CASSLTGSYNEQFF.

The chain uses TRBV7-8 and TRBJ2-1, with 7 bases that match TRBD2. The J segment lost 1 base and the V segment lost 5 bases, leaving 5 bases of the junction unmatched. Germline V gives CDR1 SGHVS, CDR2 FQNEAQ. The CDR3 has 15 amino acids. CDR3 sequence: CASSPEGGSYNEQFF. CDR3 sequence (DNA): TGTGCCAGCAGCCCAGAGGGAGGGTCCTACAATGAGCAGTTCTTC.

The V gene is TRBV5-8, the J gene TRBJ1-3; D gene uncertain. Trimming removed 4 bases at V and 0 bases at J, with 14 bases between. Germline V gene data show CDR1 as SGHTS and CDR2 as YDEGEE. The CDR3 runs 16 residues. CDR3 DNA sequence: TGTGCCAGCAGCAGGCGGTCGGTGAGCTCTGGAAACACCATATATTTT. Translating it yields CASSRRSVSSGNTIYF.

The V call is TRBV20-1, the J call TRBJ1-2; D possibly corresponds to TRBD1 (6 bases). This CDR3 has 11 residues. V dropped 8 bases and J dropped 5 bases, with 12 bases sitting between them. The V gene's germline CDR1 is DFQATT and CDR2 SNEGSKA (reference sequence). CDR3 sequence reads: CSPGAVYGYTF. CDR3 nucleotides: TGCAGTCCAGGGGCTGTTTATGGCTACACCTTC.

This clone has only one observation. V and J are TRBV4-1 and TRBJ1-1; 9 positions match TRBD1. The CDR3 has 16 residues. The V gene end was trimmed by 1 base and the J gene end by 0 bases; junction bases not matched to a gene: 3. Germline CDR1 and CDR2: MGHRA and YSYEKL. CDR3: CASSQARTGVNTEAFF. CDR3 bases: TGCGCCAGCAGCCAAGCTCGGACAGGGGTGAACACTGAAGCTTTCTTT.

The V and J genes are TRBV5-1 and TRBJ2-7; TRBD1 matches at 9 bases. Germline trimming cut 3 bases from V and 6 bases from J; bases unmatched to any gene: 4. The germline V gene has CDR1 SGHRS and CDR2 YFSETQ. The CDR3 sequence is 13 residues long. The DNA of the CDR3 is TGCGCCAGCAGCTCCTCGGGACAGGGCGAGCAGTACTTC. Protein product: CASSSSGQGEQYF.

The chain carries TRBV2 and TRBJ1-2, with D possibly being TRBD1 (5 bases). The CDR3 is 11 amino acids. V was clipped by 7 bases and J by 7 bases, with 10 bases between them. From germline, CDR1 is SNHLY and CDR2 FYNNEI. CDR3 protein: CASKGEGGYTF. The CDR3 region has the DNA TGTGCCAGCAAAGGGGAGGGTGGCTACACCTTC.

For the CDR3, the DNA is TGTGCCAGCAGTTTAGGCCCGGGCACTGAAGCTTTCTTT. Its protein is CASSLGPGTEAFF. The rearrangement joins TRBV27 to TRBJ1-1; no reliable D call. The CDR3 has 13 residues. Germline assignment: CDR1 MNHEY and CDR2 SMNVEV (reference sequence). Trimming took off 2 bases at V and 4 bases at J, with 8 bases between the two ends.

This clone was seen only a few times. V usage is TRBV30 and J usage is TRBJ1-1, with 7 bases identical to TRBD1. V was pared by 2 bases and J by 5 bases, with 5 bases of the junction left unmatched. CDR1 and CDR2 from the germline V gene are GTSNPN and SVGIG (reference sequence). The CDR3 runs 13 residues. The CDR3 bases are TGTGCCTGGAGTCGACAGGGACGGACTGAAGCTTTCTTT. Translation gives CAWSRQGRTEAFF.

CDR3 nucleotides: TGTGCCAGCAGTCTAAGCGGGAGGGCCGGAGATACGCAGTATTTT. Encoded protein: CASSLSGRAGDTQYF. The gene calls are TRBV25-1 and TRBJ2-3, with 10 nucleotides matching TRBD2. The V segment lost 5 bases and the J segment 5 bases; nucleotides outside the gene matches: 7. The V gene's germline CDR1 is MGHDK and CDR2 SYGVNS. CDR3 length equals 15 residues.

The chain combines TRBV5-6 with TRBJ2-1, with D hard to call. From germline, CDR1 is SGHDT and CDR2 YYEEEE. V lost 1 base and J 2 bases, leaving 10 bases between the germline ends. The CDR3 is 15 amino acids. Here the CDR3 reads CASSLRVSPYNEQFF. Here the CDR3 DNA reads TGTGCCAGCAGCTTGCGCGTTTCCCCCTACAATGAGCAGTTCTTC.

The chain is built from TRBV30 and TRBJ2-1; no clear D gene. V lost 2 bases and J lost 10, with 9 bases in between. The germline V gene has CDR1 GTSNPN and CDR2 SVGIG (reference sequence). The CDR3 extends over 11 amino acids. CDR3 sequence reads: CAWSQDEEQFF. DNA for the CDR3: TGTGCCTGGAGTCAGGATGAAGAGCAGTTCTTC.

The chain recombines TRBV5-6 with TRBJ2-5; TRBD2 agrees at 7 bases. This CDR3 contains 15 residues. The junction had 7 bases not matched to a gene; V was cut back by 2 bases and J by 3 bases. Germline CDR1 SGHDT, CDR2 YYEEEE. CDR3 sequence: CASSFGLGGEETQYF. In nucleotides, the CDR3 is TGTGCCAGCAGCTTTGGGCTGGGGGGGGAAGAGACCCAGTACTTC. Filled out from reference TRBV5-6 and TRBJ2-5, the complete variable domain reads DAGVTQSPTHLIKTRGQQVTLRCSPKSGHDTVSWYQQALGQGPQFIFQYYEEEERQRGNFPDRFSGHQFPNYSSELNVNALLLGDSALYLCASSFGLGGEETQYFGPGTRLLVL.

V and J are TRBV28 and TRBJ2-1, with TRBD1 identical over 9 bases. This CDR3 is 16 amino acids long. Germline CDR1 reads MDHEN; CDR2 reads SYDVKM. The V and J ends lost 3 bases and 3 bases, in that order; junction bases with no gene match: 6. CDR3 nucleotides: TGTGCCAGCAGTTTGGTGACAGGGGGGTTCTACAATGAGCAGTTCTTC. It yields the protein CASSLVTGGFYNEQFF.